This T cell receptor beta chain was sequenced during a study of OX40 agonist ivuxolimab in advanced cancers. The overall study: Partial responses were achieved by three patients, of whom one had hepatocellular carcinoma and two had cutaneous melanoma.

Note on this clone: Antigen unknown. The junction shows a germline mismatch at one end, possibly a read error.

Some clones are missing from TCRdb's copy, which holds only in-frame ones; the method was immunoSEQ multiplex PCR. The sample yields 12,000 or so clones, around 86% seen once. CDR3 length equals 13 residues. Germline V gives CDR1 SGHTS, CDR2 YDEGEE. Overall study findings and caveats: At doses 0.1 to 3.0 mg/kg, CD4+ and CD8+ clones expanded.

V gene TRBV5-8 combines with J gene TRBJ1-5; D not resolved. The sequence was obtained from an adult with an advanced solid tumor such as melanoma, head and neck, liver or kidney cancer. The specimen was CD4+ or CD8+ T cells sorted from blood, collected in a trial of the OX40 agonist ivuxolimab. CDR3 region: CASSQESNQPQHF. CDR3 nucleotide sequence: TGCGCCAGCAGCCAAGAGAGTAATCAGCCCCAGCATTTT.